This T cell receptor beta chain was sequenced for a study of T cell repertoires in cytomegalovirus infection. The V gene's germline CDR1 is LNHNV and CDR2 YYDKDF (reference sequence). CDR3 length: 16 residues. Deletions cut 5 bases from V and 3 bases from J, with 17 bases between. As regards this clonotype: Antigen specificity is unknown.

A single record per CDR3 protein comes from TCRdb applying MiXCR to the reads. The sample records roughly 46,000 distinct CDR3 sequences, about 21% being singletons. This chain connects TRBV15 to TRBJ2-4, with D possibly called TRBD1 or TRBD2 (6 bases each). The sequencing used CD8+ T cells from cultured PBMCs, collected from culture after CMV antigen stimulation. This clonotype was sampled from a human donor in good health (CMV status not recorded). Some clones in this sample may be carry-over from other donors' samples. The CDR3 protein is CATSPQEGEGKNIQYF. CDR3 coding DNA: TGTGCCACCAGCCCCCAGGAGGGGGAAGGCAAAAACATTCAGTACTTC.